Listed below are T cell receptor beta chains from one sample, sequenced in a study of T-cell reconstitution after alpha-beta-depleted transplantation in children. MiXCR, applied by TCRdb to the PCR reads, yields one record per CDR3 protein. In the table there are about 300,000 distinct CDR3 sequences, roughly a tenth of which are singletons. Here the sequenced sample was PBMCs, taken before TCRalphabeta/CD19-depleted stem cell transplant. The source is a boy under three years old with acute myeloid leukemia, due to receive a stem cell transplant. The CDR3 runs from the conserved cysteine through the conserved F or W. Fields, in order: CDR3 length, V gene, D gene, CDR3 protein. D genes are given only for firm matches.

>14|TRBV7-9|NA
CASSSLQVTDTQYF
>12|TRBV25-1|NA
CASSDRVYEHYF
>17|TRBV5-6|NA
CASSLYATRVSYNEQFF
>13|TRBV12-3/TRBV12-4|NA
CASSRAQVYEQYF
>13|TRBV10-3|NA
CAISGGWQETQYF
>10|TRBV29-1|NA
CSVASYGYTF
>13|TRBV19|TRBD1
CASSGQGKTEAFF
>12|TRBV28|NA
CASSWTFEEQYF
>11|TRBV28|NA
CATNRGEKLFF
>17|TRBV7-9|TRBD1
CASSLGQGALKQTEAFF
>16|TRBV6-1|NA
CASSETRGRGGYGYTF
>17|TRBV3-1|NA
CASSQVSHLEGTDTQYF
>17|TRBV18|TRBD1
CASSTFQTGSSYNEQFF
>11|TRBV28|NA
CASSASQPQHF
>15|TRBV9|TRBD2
CASSVELAGGYEQYF
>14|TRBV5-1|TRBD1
CASSIQGRSYEQYF
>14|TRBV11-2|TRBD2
CASTAGVTIDEQFF
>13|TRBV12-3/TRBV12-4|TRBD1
CASSPTGSGTLHF
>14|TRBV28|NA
CASSFLGQYNEQFF
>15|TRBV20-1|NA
CSARATAISGNTIYF
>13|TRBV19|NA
CASSQGLNTEAFF
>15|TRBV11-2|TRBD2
CASSLIAGAHNEQFF
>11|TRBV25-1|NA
CASSEEETQYF
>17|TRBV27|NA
CASSPHHLTDSNQPQHF
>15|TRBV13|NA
CASSPRIGGAYEQYF
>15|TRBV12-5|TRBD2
CASAKSGVNTGELFF
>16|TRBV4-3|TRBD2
CASSATYSGRANEQFF
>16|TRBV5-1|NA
CASSFESPGVTDTQYF
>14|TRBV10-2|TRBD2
CASSDLAAYNEQFF
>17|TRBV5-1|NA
CASSLLALDRGWNEQYF
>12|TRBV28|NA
CASSLGAVDYTF
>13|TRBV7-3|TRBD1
CASSYDRDYEQYF
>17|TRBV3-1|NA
CAFSLGVTRTVTGELFF
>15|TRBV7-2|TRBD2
CASSPRTSGEETQYF
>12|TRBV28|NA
CASGLLNEKLFF
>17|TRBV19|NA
CASSIDTVRGQSYEQYF
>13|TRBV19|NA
CASSIVRSNEQYF
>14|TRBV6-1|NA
CASSNLGIYNEQFF
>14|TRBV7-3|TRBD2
CASSLGTSGGEQYF
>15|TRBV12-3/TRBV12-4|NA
CASRSKQLNTGELFF